Listed below are T cell receptor beta chains from one sample, sequenced in a study of T cell responses to AZD1222 COVID-19 vaccine. Clones were sequenced by immunoSEQ multiplex PCR, and TCRdb holds only the in-frame ones, with some missing. This sample has fewer than 85,000 clones, with 87% found just once. The sample consisted of peripheral blood, taken 28 days after the second AZD1222 dose. These receptors all stem from an adult who received the AZD1222 COVID-19 vaccine. Both conserved end residues are trimmed from each CDR3. Size is omitted from some rows. Given values are once, few, many or a class for expanded clones.

clone size	V gene	J gene	CDR3 protein
.	TRBV19	TRBJ1-2	ASSIGFGYT
.	TRBV19	TRBJ1-2	ASSLLQGDYGYT
.	TRBV7-9	TRBJ2-7	ASSLAPRETNEQY
few	TRBV6-5	TRBJ1-6	ASRFTGSPPLH
.	TRBV27	TRBJ1-5	ASSGQGEQPQH
.	TRBV30	TRBJ2-3	AWSVGLIEADTQY
once	TRBV29-1	TRBJ2-5	SAEYTSGQETQY
.	TRBV5-4	TRBJ1-1	ASSLRDTEAF
.	TRBV7-9	TRBJ2-5	ASSTLGGSSPETQY
.	TRBV18	TRBJ2-1	ASSPRLAGDGGEQF
few	TRBV11-2	TRBJ2-5	ASSLVLALETQY
.	TRBV6-6	TRBJ2-3	ASRGGDTDTQY
.	TRBV7-2	TRBJ2-1	ASSLTARSYNEQF
once	TRBV7-9	TRBJ2-5	ASSFTGSSGETQY
.	TRBV7-8	TRBJ2-2	ASSHSPTGRRAGELF
.	TRBV5-1	TRBJ1-1	ASSLAGKNTEAF
.	TRBV12-5	TRBJ2-1	ASGLTHREPADNEQF
.	TRBV27	TRBJ1-1	ASSLTSGDTEAF
.	TRBV6-5	TRBJ2-2	AGKRTANTGELF
medium-sized	TRBV5-1	TRBJ2-3	ASSLGTSTDTQY
.	TRBV6-5	TRBJ1-1	ASSYPGGSGTEAF
.	TRBV9	TRBJ2-7	ASSVASGRGGEQY
.	TRBV2	TRBJ1-3	ASLGDIGNTIY
.	TRBV7-9	TRBJ2-7	ASSLSPDRGGYEQY
.	TRBV6-1	TRBJ2-7	ASSEALQASYEQY
.	TRBV2	TRBJ1-5	ASRGTGNQPQH
.	TRBV30	TRBJ2-2	AWSVLLYTGELF
.	TRBV6-5	TRBJ1-1	ASSTLGQGSTEAF
.	TRBV18	TRBJ2-6	ASSPGQGGSGANVLT
.	TRBV5-1	TRBJ1-1	ASSRLTGRNTEAF
.	TRBV11-3	TRBJ2-1	ASSEQGNEQF
.	TRBV7-9	TRBJ2-7	AGGRPVI
.	TRBV3-1/TRBV3-2	TRBJ1-5	ASSQAETGNQPQH
.	TRBV2	TRBJ1-5	ASRGFRGANQPQH
.	TRBV29-1	TRBJ2-3	SVEASGITDTQY
.	TRBV30	TRBJ2-4	AWSPPGQGSWAKNIQY
.	TRBV11-2	TRBJ2-2	ASSPLGGPNTGELF
.	TRBV7-9	TRBJ2-7	ASSWDRGHLSYEQY
.	TRBV7-3	TRBJ2-1	ASSPTPYSYNEQF
once	TRBV4-1	TRBJ2-3	ASSQVADRDTQY
.	TRBV18	TRBJ2-3	ASSPRGTDTQY
once	TRBV7-6	TRBJ2-2	ASSKEAVNTGELF
.	TRBV19	TRBJ1-5	ASSRMATSNQPQH
.	TRBV18	TRBJ1-3	ASSPTGVSGNTIY
.	TRBV5-5	TRBJ2-7	ASSRDGYYEQY
.	TRBV9	TRBJ1-2	ASSETGAYGYT
.	TRBV30	TRBJ2-3	AWGPSTDTQY
.	TRBV5-1	TRBJ2-1	ASSLASSGYNEQF
.	TRBV18	TRBJ2-5	ASSPPAGAGETQY
.	TRBV19	TRBJ1-5	ASKGRGEWDQPQH
.	TRBV30	TRBJ1-6	AWSSNNSPLH
.	TRBV11-1	TRBJ2-3	ASRSGTSGTDTQY
.	TRBV6-5	TRBJ2-1	ASRDRIARNEQF
.	TRBV28	TRBJ1-5	ASQLQGYQPQH
.	TRBV12-3/TRBV12-4	TRBJ1-2	ASSFNDVGGYT
.	TRBV4-1	TRBJ1-5	ASSQAVLWDQPQH